The clone carrying this TCR beta chain occurred a few times. Its antigen is not identified. The data stem from a study of T cell repertoires in cytomegalovirus infection. Overall study context: Shared public TCR beta signatures pointed to both CMV infection and a matching HLA type. Whole-study results and caveats: What dominated the ex vivo response were HLA-C-restricted CMV-specific TCR beta clonotypes. Summed frequency of public TCR beta families distinguished CMV carriers with the relevant HLA.

This CDR3 has 18 amino acids. Germline trimming cut 5 bases from V and 7 bases from J; bases unmatched to any gene: 20. The germline CDR1 and CDR2 sequences are SEHNR and FQNEAQ (reference sequence). Using its own MiXCR run on the reads, TCRdb lists one record per CDR3 protein. Here the sample spans roughly 500,000 distinct CDR3 sequences, 15% to 20% being singletons. The receptor was isolated from a human donor in good health (CMV status not recorded). Some clones in this sample may be carry-over from other donors' samples. Specimen: CD8+ T cells from PBMCs. This chain connects TRBV7-9 to TRBJ2-1, with 7 bases aligning to TRBD2. The CDR3 sequence: CASSRSGRAARGWNEQFF. In DNA, the CDR3 is TGTGCCAGCAGCCGATCGGGGAGGGCCGCACGGGGCTGGAATGAGCAGTTCTTC.